A selection of T cell receptor beta chains follows, all from one sample in a study of CD8 T cells in ankylosing spondylitis. TCRdb fed the 5' RACE reads into MiXCR, producing one record per CDR3 protein. The sample holds around 180,000 distinct CDR3 sequences, 18% seen once. Sequenced: blood, either unsorted or a sorted T cell fraction (not recorded which). The receptors were gathered from a male donor between 5 and 29 years old with ankylosing spondylitis or in good health (not recorded which). Each CDR3 is given with its conserved first and last residue. Fields, in order: clone size, D gene, J gene, V gene, CDR3 protein, CDR3 DNA. A D gene is named only where the DNA matches it firmly. Not every row has a clone size; where given, it reads once, few, many or a size class.

NA | NA | TRBJ2-7 | TRBV6-5 | CASSWGVVYEQYF | TGTGCCAGCAGTTGGGGGGTCGTGTACGAGCAGTACTTC
many | NA | TRBJ1-1 | TRBV12-3/TRBV12-4 | CASSLRPNTEAFF | TGTGCCAGCAGTCTCCGCCCGAACACTGAAGCTTTCTTT
many | NA | TRBJ2-1 | TRBV11-2 | CASSPGTSPFSYNEQFF | TGTGCCAGCAGCCCAGGGACTTCCCCTTTCTCCTACAATGAGCAGTTCTTC
NA | NA | TRBJ2-3 | TRBV7-9 | CASRPGSPDTQYF | TGTGCCAGCAGGCCGGGGTCCCCAGATACGCAGTATTTT
many | TRBD1 | TRBJ2-2 | TRBV9 | CASRDRGPATGELFF | TGTGCCAGCAGAGACAGGGGGCCAGCCACCGGGGAGCTGTTTTTT
few | TRBD2 | TRBJ2-1 | TRBV20-1 | CSASVGSGMNNEQFF | TGCAGTGCTTCCGTGGGTAGCGGGATGAACAATGAGCAGTTCTTC
NA | TRBD2 | TRBJ2-1 | TRBV5-1 | CASSPASGSSSYNEQFF | TGCGCCAGCAGCCCGGCTAGCGGGAGTAGCTCCTACAATGAGCAGTTCTTC
NA | NA | TRBJ2-2 | TRBV7-2 | CASSPLWGELFF | TGTGCCAGCAGCCCTCTTTGGGGGGAGCTGTTTTTT
few | NA | TRBJ2-6 | TRBV5-1 | CASGHRAEAGANVLTF | TGCGCCAGCGGACACAGGGCTGAGGCTGGGGCCAACGTCCTGACTTTC
many | TRBD1 | TRBJ2-2 | TRBV19 | CASSTPDRVYTGELFF | TGTGCCAGTAGCACCCCGGACAGGGTTTACACCGGGGAGCTGTTTTTT
few | NA | TRBJ2-6 | TRBV6-4 | CASSENGRSGANVLTF | TGTGCCAGCAGTGAGAACGGCCGCTCTGGGGCCAACGTCCTGACTTTC
many | TRBD2 | TRBJ2-1 | TRBV7-9 | CASSPTGGGRVNEQFF | TGTGCCAGCAGCCCTACTGGTGGCGGGAGGGTTAATGAGCAGTTCTTC
NA | TRBD2 | TRBJ2-1 | TRBV29-1 | CSVVTSGIVEQFF | TGCAGCGTTGTGACTAGCGGGATCGTTGAGCAGTTCTTC
many | TRBD1 | TRBJ1-5 | TRBV4-1 | CASSQGTVLGQPQHF | TGCGCCAGCAGCCAGGGGACAGTTCTGGGTCAGCCCCAGCATTTT
few | NA | TRBJ2-1 | TRBV6-4 | CASSSLGENEQFF | TGTGCCAGCAGCAGTTTGGGGGAAAATGAGCAGTTCTTC
few | NA | TRBJ2-3 | TRBV29-1 | CSGELQGPSTDTQYF | TGCAGCGGGGAGCTTCAGGGGCCTAGCACAGATACGCAGTATTTT
many | NA | TRBJ2-1 | TRBV7-6 | CASSLTGTASYNEQFF | TGTGCCAGCAGCTTAACCGGGACTGCCTCCTACAATGAGCAGTTCTTC
many | NA | TRBJ2-1 | TRBV12-3/TRBV12-4 | CASRATIYNEQFF | TGTGCCAGCAGAGCAACTATATACAATGAGCAGTTCTTC
NA | NA | TRBJ2-1 | TRBV20-1 | CSARGKGENEQFF | TGCAGTGCTAGAGGGAAAGGGGAGAATGAGCAGTTCTTC
many | TRBD1 | TRBJ2-7 | TRBV5-1 | CASSLVPGQGNEQYF | TGCGCCAGCAGCTTGGTCCCGGGACAGGGGAACGAGCAGTACTTC
NA | NA | TRBJ1-1 | TRBV7-2 | CASSLVGVNTEAFF | TGTGCCAGCAGCTTAGTCGGAGTGAACACTGAAGCTTTCTTT
many | TRBD2 | TRBJ2-3 | TRBV24-1 | CATSDLWREGPDTQYF | TGTGCCACCAGTGATTTGTGGCGGGAGGGCCCGGATACGCAGTATTTT
many | NA | TRBJ2-1 | TRBV20-1 | CSADRLDEQFF | TGCAGTGCGGACCGGCTCGATGAGCAGTTCTTC
many | TRBD1 | TRBJ2-6 | TRBV28 | CASSLARTGGSGANVLTF | TGTGCCAGCAGTTTGGCCCGGACAGGGGGCTCTGGGGCCAACGTCCTGACTTTC
many | TRBD1 | TRBJ2-3 | TRBV5-1 | CASSLEGALTDTQYF | TGCGCCAGCAGCTTGGAGGGGGCGCTCACAGATACGCAGTATTTT
many | TRBD2 | TRBJ2-1 | TRBV29-1 | CSVEVREGLSYNEQFF | TGCAGCGTTGAAGTCCGGGAGGGACTATCATACAATGAGCAGTTCTTC
many | NA | TRBJ1-4 | TRBV27 | CASGTTPTNEKLFF | TGTGCCAGCGGGACCACTCCAACTAATGAAAAACTGTTTTTT
NA | NA | TRBJ2-3 | TRBV20-1 | CSVYWTDTQYF | TGCAGCGTTTACTGGACAGATACGCAGTATTTT
many | TRBD1 | TRBJ2-5 | TRBV5-5 | CASTGKSRDRGTEGLETQYF | TGTGCCAGCACCGGAAAAAGCCGGGACAGGGGAACGGAAGGTCTGGAGACCCAGTACTTC
NA | NA | TRBJ2-1 | TRBV9 | CASSGSGLASNEQFF | TGTGCCAGCAGCGGGTCGGGCCTAGCTTCCAATGAGCAGTTCTTC
few | TRBD1 | TRBJ2-1 | TRBV7-9 | CASSSQGEHEQFF | TGTGCCAGCAGCTCACAGGGGGAGCATGAGCAGTTCTTC
many | TRBD2 | TRBJ2-3 | TRBV6-1 | CASSELAGGSDTQYF | TGTGCCAGCAGTGAACTAGCGGGAGGTTCAGATACGCAGTATTTT
many | TRBD1 | TRBJ2-1 | TRBV12-3/TRBV12-4 | CASSPDGDRGVEQFF | TGTGCCAGCAGTCCGGATGGGGACAGGGGTGTTGAGCAGTTCTTC
many | NA | TRBJ1-1 | TRBV27 | CASSLSSGVNTEAFF | TGTGCCAGCAGTTTATCGTCAGGGGTGAACACTGAAGCTTTCTTT
many | TRBD2 | TRBJ2-1 | TRBV13 | CASGGAGESSEQFF | TGTGCCAGCGGAGGAGCGGGAGAATCGAGTGAGCAGTTCTTC
NA | TRBD2 | TRBJ2-1 | TRBV6-5 | CAPGLVYNEQFF | TGTGCCCCAGGACTAGTCTACAATGAGCAGTTCTTC
many | TRBD2 | TRBJ2-5 | TRBV20-1 | CSAPLAGALRETQYF | TGCAGTGCTCCCCTAGCGGGAGCTCTTCGGGAGACCCAGTACTTC
many | TRBD1 | TRBJ2-7 | TRBV20-1 | CSARAGQGNYEQYF | TGCAGTGCTAGAGCGGGACAGGGTAACTACGAGCAGTACTTC
many | NA | TRBJ1-1 | TRBV7-3 | CASGPRAGSPEAFF | TGTGCCAGCGGCCCAAGGGCAGGGAGCCCTGAAGCTTTCTTT
many | NA | TRBJ2-5 | TRBV6-2/TRBV6-3 | CASTDGGLETQYF | TGTGCCAGCACGGACGGGGGATTGGAGACCCAGTACTTC
many | TRBD1 | TRBJ2-3 | TRBV20-1 | CSISSGTGPSRGLTDTQYF | TGCAGCATTTCCTCCGGGACAGGTCCTTCAAGGGGTCTGACAGATACGCAGTATTTT